The 4 T cell receptor beta chains below all came from one sample that was sequenced in a study of T-cell reconstitution after alpha-beta-depleted transplantation in children. Unique molecular identifiers were incorporated during preparation of the TCRbeta library. Each CDR3 protein is one row after TCRdb ran MiXCR on the PCR reads. The data show 75,000 to 80,000 distinct CDR3 sequences, 15% to 20% seen once. Sequences were derived from PBMCs, mostly from graft donor cells, sampled 360 days after TCRalphabeta/CD19-depleted stem cell transplant. The receptors derive from a male patient aged 2-10 years who had a stem cell transplant for acute lymphoblastic leukemia, so the T cells may come from the graft donor.

This clonotype was picked up a small number of times. The chain recombines TRBV6-2 or TRBV6-3 with TRBJ2-7; 7 nucleotides align to TRBD2. Germline assignment: CDR1 MNHEY and CDR2 SVGEGT. The CDR3 sequence is 13 residues long. V gave up 6 bases and J gave up 5 bases; unmatched junction bases: 7. CDR3 loop: CASSRDYFHEQYF. The CDR3 bases are TGTGCCAGCAGCAGGGACTACTTCCACGAGCAGTACTTC.

Here the CDR3 DNA reads TGTGCCAGCAGCTTGTACACAGGTAGGGATTACGAGCAGTACTTC. Amino acid sequence: CASSLYTGRDYEQYF. The chain is built from TRBV5-6 and TRBJ2-7; TRBD1 might be the D (5 bases). This CDR3 is 15 amino acids long. The germline V gene has CDR1 SGHDT and CDR2 YYEEEE. V was clipped by 1 base and J by 4 bases, with 15 bases between them.

This clonotype was seen a few times. The V and J genes are TRBV27 and TRBJ2-1; D tentatively reads TRBD1 or TRBD2 (5 bases each). There are 17 residues in the CDR3. Trimming removed 5 bases from V and 2 bases from J, with 19 bases in between. CDR1 is MNHEY, CDR2 SMNVEV, per germline (reference sequence). CDR3 residues: CASSLLQGRITYNEQFF. CDR3 in DNA: TGTGCCAGCAGTCTCCTCCAGGGACGCATTACCTACAATGAGCAGTTCTTC.

The V gene is TRBV7-9, the J gene TRBJ2-1; D is unresolved. The germline CDR1 and CDR2 sequences are SEHNR and FQNEAQ (reference sequence). The germline V and J ends were trimmed by 2 bases and 3 bases, with 5 bases remaining between them. The CDR3 covers 13 residues. The CDR3 DNA reads TGTGCCAGCAGCTTACTGTACTACAATGAGCAGTTCTTC. It yields the protein CASSLLYYNEQFF. Filled out from reference TRBV7-9 and TRBJ2-1, the complete variable domain reads DTGVSQNPRHKITKRGQNVTFRCDPISEHNRLYWYRQTLGQGPEFLTYFQNEAQLEKSRLLSDRFSAERPKGSFSTLEIQRTEQGDSAMYLCASSLLYYNEQFFGPGTRLTVL.